A selection of T cell receptor beta chains follows, all from one sample in a study of vaccination and CD4 T cells after COVID-19. For these receptors, no antigen is known. TCRdb used MiXCR to reprocess the PCR reads, holding one entry per CDR3 protein. The data hold 9,000 to 15,000 distinct CDR3 sequences, with less than 80% observed a single time. Sequenced material: CD4+ T cells from blood, cultured in vitro. The receptors were gathered from a human donor who had recovered from COVID-19. The CDR3 runs from the conserved cysteine through the conserved F or W. The D gene is left open where the match is weak. Clone size is shown for a subset of rows, as once, few, many or a class of expanded clone.

d_gene	v_gene	abundance	j_gene	CDR3aa	CDR3nt
NA	TRBV7-8	NA	TRBJ1-2	CASSLRPLQWTANYGYTF	TGTGCCAGCAGCTTAAGGCCTCTACAGTGGACGGCTAACTATGGCTACACCTTC
TRBD1	TRBV30	NA	TRBJ1-2	CAWIRPGQGAARYTF	TGTGCCTGGATTAGACCGGGACAGGGGGCGGCTCGCTACACCTTC
NA	TRBV7-8	once	TRBJ2-7	CASSRRQDLYEQYF	TGTGCCAGCAGCAGAAGACAGGACCTCTACGAGCAGTACTTC
NA	TRBV6-2/TRBV6-3	NA	TRBJ1-5	CASSYSERTGNQPQHF	TGTGCCAGCAGTTACTCAGAAAGGACAGGCAATCAGCCCCAGCATTTT
NA	TRBV10-2	NA	TRBJ1-2	CASSPLGVGYGYTF	TGCGCCAGCAGTCCGCTGGGTGTAGGGTATGGCTACACCTTC
NA	TRBV28	NA	TRBJ2-7	CASGIQGYEQYF	TGTGCCAGTGGGATACAGGGCTACGAGCAGTACTTC
TRBD1	TRBV20-1	NA	TRBJ1-5	CSAVDRNSNQPQHF	TGCAGTGCCGTGGACAGGAATAGCAATCAGCCCCAGCATTTT
NA	TRBV28	NA	TRBJ2-1	CASSSYRSSYNEQFF	TGTGCCAGCAGTTCATACAGGAGCTCCTACAATGAGCAGTTCTTC
NA	TRBV30	NA	TRBJ2-1	CAWHRVGEQFF	TGTGCCTGGCATAGGGTGGGTGAGCAGTTCTTC
TRBD1	TRBV6-4	NA	TRBJ1-2	CASRGQGAGYTF	TGTGCCAGCAGGGGACAGGGAGCAGGCTACACCTTC
TRBD1	TRBV12-3/TRBV12-4	NA	TRBJ2-5	CASSLAVDRGFETQYF	TGTGCCAGCAGTTTAGCCGTGGACAGGGGTTTTGAGACCCAGTACTTC
NA	TRBV5-5	NA	TRBJ1-5	CASSLAPGQPQHF	TGTGCCAGCAGCTTGGCCCCCGGACAGCCCCAGCATTTT
TRBD1	TRBV20-1	few	TRBJ1-5	CSRTQGVNQPQHF	TGCAGTCGAACCCAGGGGGTCAATCAGCCCCAGCATTTT
TRBD1	TRBV20-1	NA	TRBJ1-6	CSAARGNYNSPLHF	TGCAGTGCCGCCAGGGGGAACTATAATTCACCCCTCCACTTT
NA	TRBV7-2	NA	TRBJ1-2	CASSPPSSYGYTF	TGTGCCAGCAGCCCCCCAAGTTCCTATGGCTACACCTTC
TRBD1	TRBV30	NA	TRBJ2-7	CAWSRDRSSYEQYF	TGTGCCTGGAGTCGGGACAGGAGCTCCTACGAGCAGTACTTC